This T cell receptor beta chain was documented in a study of T-cell reconstitution after alpha-beta-depleted transplantation in children. At least ten counts were recorded for this clonotype. It was with unique molecular identifiers that the TCRbeta library was prepared. One entry per CDR3 protein results from TCRdb running MiXCR on the PCR reads. The sample consists of nearly 400,000 distinct CDR3 sequences, 20% of them appearing once. V was pared by 4 bases and J by 5 bases, with 11 bases between. CDR3 length: 13 residues. The V call is TRBV12-3 or TRBV12-4, the J call TRBJ1-1; possibly TRBD1 for D (6 bases). The input for sequencing was PBMCs from the stem cell graft donor, taken from the stem cell graft. This receptor was taken from a human donor who donated a stem cell graft to a child with acute myeloid leukemia. CDR3 coding DNA: TGTGCCAGCAGTTCAGGGGCCAGGACTGAAGCTTTCTTT. Encoded protein: CASSSGARTEAFF.